The rows below give T cell receptor beta chains drawn from one sample of a study of blood T cell repertoires in COVID-19. TCRdb keeps only in-frame clones here, not all; method: immunoSEQ multiplex PCR. Among around 170,000 clones, around 89% were seen once, and the ten largest hold under 30%. Sequenced sample: peripheral blood. These receptors were taken from a man aged 60 to 69 with acute or convalescent COVID-19. The conserved cysteine and the conserved F or W are not part of the CDR3 here. Each record gives: CDR3 protein, clone size, V gene. Some rows have no size entry. The others give once, few or many, or a class for an expanded clone.

CDR3: ASSQWTGNYGYT; size: .; V: TRBV3-1/TRBV3-2
CDR3: ASSYSRVNYGYT; size: .; V: TRBV6-6
CDR3: TSSQLRGNTEAF; size: .; V: TRBV1
CDR3: ASSRGYYGYT; size: .; V: TRBV10-2
CDR3: ASSSRGLSNQPQH; size: .; V: TRBV6-5
CDR3: ATSERDRGEPEAF; size: .; V: TRBV24-1
CDR3: ASSSGQYSNQPQH; size: few; V: TRBV6-2/TRBV6-3
CDR3: ASVGQGFYGYT; size: .; V: TRBV6-5
CDR3: ASSQDGAPSGGYT; size: once; V: TRBV3-1/TRBV3-2
CDR3: ASSLEMRANEKLF; size: .; V: TRBV11-2
CDR3: ASSYGRGAEQF; size: .; V: TRBV6-2/TRBV6-3
CDR3: AISELPPGGRGETQY; size: .; V: TRBV10-3
CDR3: ASSLVQGSTDTQY; size: .; V: TRBV7-9
CDR3: ASSQEGQGLGEKLF; size: once; V: TRBV4-2
CDR3: ASSPAGGSSYNEQF; size: .; V: TRBV5-1
CDR3: ASSVGTGGTEAF; size: .; V: TRBV19
CDR3: ASSMLRGTDTQY; size: .; V: TRBV19
CDR3: ASSLSGGGAGNEQF; size: .; V: TRBV4-1
CDR3: ACLVGANVLT; size: .; V: TRBV30
CDR3: ASSLGTGGFGANVLT; size: .; V: TRBV13
CDR3: ASSQDQGQSNEKLF; size: .; V: TRBV3-1/TRBV3-2
CDR3: ASSIGGLGGELF; size: .; V: TRBV19
CDR3: ASSPRSAGGLEAF; size: .; V: TRBV18
CDR3: ACCLRVATGYEQY; size: .; V: TRBV11-2
CDR3: ASSQLASGYEQY; size: .; V: TRBV11-3
CDR3: ASSLGGTKASYEQY; size: .; V: TRBV5-6
CDR3: ASSDRDKIEKLF; size: .; V: TRBV10-2
CDR3: ASSLLGSGDTQY; size: .; V: TRBV27
CDR3: ASSIDRTRRNF; size: once; V: TRBV19
CDR3: ASSLDRASTSNYGYT; size: .; V: TRBV18
CDR3: AIGSSQAGEQF; size: .; V: TRBV10-3
CDR3: ASSYSGLAPQETQY; size: few; V: TRBV6-2/TRBV6-3
CDR3: ASIRGETQY; size: .; V: TRBV21-1